The subject of this entry is one T cell receptor (beta chain). The data were obtained in a study of patients and donors after allogeneic stem cell transplantation. From germline, CDR1 is SGHKS and CDR2 YYEKEE (reference sequence). Trimming removed 2 bases from V and 1 base from J, with 9 bases in between. This CDR3 is built from 14 residues. TCRdb used MiXCR to reprocess the RT-PCR reads, holding one entry per CDR3 protein. Of 190,000 or so distinct CDR3 sequences in the sample, around 41% were seen once. This receptor was taken from a human donor who was either an allogeneic HSCT recipient or a stem cell or donor lymphocyte infusion donor (not recorded which). It is not recorded whose cells these are; they may come from a transplant donor. Specimen: blood, either unsorted or a sorted T cell fraction (not recorded which). The J gene is TRBJ1-2, the V gene TRBV5-5; D perhaps matches TRBD1 (5 bases). The CDR3, as DNA: TGTGCCAGCAGCTTTGGGACGGATAACTATGGCTACACCTTC. Translating gives CASSFGTDNYGYTF. Based on the CDR3 plus reference TRBV5-5 and TRBJ1-2, the full variable domain is DAGVTQSPTHLIKTRGQQVTLRCSPISGHKSVSWYQQVLGQGPQFIFQYYEKEERGRGNFPDRFSARQFPNYSSELNVNALLLGDSALYLCASSFGTDNYGYTFGSGTRLTVV.